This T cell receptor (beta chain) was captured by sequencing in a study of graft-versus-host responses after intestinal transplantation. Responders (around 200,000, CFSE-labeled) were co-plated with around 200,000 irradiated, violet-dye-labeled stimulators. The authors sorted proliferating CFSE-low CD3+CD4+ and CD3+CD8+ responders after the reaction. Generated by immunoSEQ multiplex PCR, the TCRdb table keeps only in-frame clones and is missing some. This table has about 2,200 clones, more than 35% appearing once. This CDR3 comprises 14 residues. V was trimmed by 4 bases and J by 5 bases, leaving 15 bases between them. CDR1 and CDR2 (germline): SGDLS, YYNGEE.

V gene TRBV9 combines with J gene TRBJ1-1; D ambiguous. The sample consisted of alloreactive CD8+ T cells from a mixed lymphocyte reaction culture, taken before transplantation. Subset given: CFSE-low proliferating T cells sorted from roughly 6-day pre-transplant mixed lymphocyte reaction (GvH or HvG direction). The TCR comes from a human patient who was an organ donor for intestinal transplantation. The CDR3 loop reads CASSYTGISTEAFF. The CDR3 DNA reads TGTGCCAGCAGCTATACCGGGATCTCAACTGAAGCTTTCTTT.